This TCR beta chain was sequenced for a study of brain T cells in children with intractable seizures. Here immunoSEQ multiplex PCR was the method, and the copy in TCRdb shows in-frame clones only, minus some. The sample lists tens of thousands of clones; about 93% were seen once. CDR3 size: 13 residues. Per germline, CDR1 SGDLS and CDR2 YYNGEE. Trimming removed 5 bases from V and 2 bases from J, with 9 bases in between. Sequencing was limited to surgery cases with top T cell transcript signatures in brain tissue. Patients received at least one anti-epileptic drug before surgery. The TCR sequence derives from a boy under three years old with tuberous sclerosis and intractable seizures. This rearrangement joins TRBV9 to TRBJ2-3, with D unclear. The material was peripheral blood, obtained at surgery. The CDR3, as DNA: TGTGCCAGCAGTTTTACGCACACAGATACGCAGTATTTT. The encoded protein is CASSFTHTDTQYF.